Shown below are 29 T cell receptor beta chains from a single sample sequenced in a study of blood T cell repertoires in COVID-19. Sequencing was performed with immunoSEQ multiplex PCR; in TCRdb, only in-frame clones are kept and a portion is missing. The data hold roughly 400,000 clones, with roughly 88% observed a single time. Sequencing was performed on PBMCs or T cells enriched from blood (not recorded which). The receptors stem from a middle-aged woman with acute COVID-19.

This sequence joins TRBV10-3 and TRBJ1-3; tentatively, D is TRBD1 (5 bases). Trimming removed 7 bases from V and 4 bases from J, with 11 bases in between. The CDR3 is made up of 13 amino acids. Germline CDR1 and CDR2: ENHRY and SYGVKD. The DNA of the CDR3 is TGTGCCATCACCCAGGGAGGAGGAAACACCATATATTTT. Amino acids: CAITQGGGNTIYF.

The chain combines TRBV18 with TRBJ1-3; D is ambiguous. Deletions cut 4 bases from V and 0 bases from J, with 10 bases between. This CDR3 is 15 amino acids long. The germline gives CDR1 KGHSH, CDR2 LQKENI. CDR3 loop: CASSLGLTSGNTIYF. DNA of the CDR3: TGTGCCAGCTCACTTGGACTTACCTCTGGAAACACCATATATTTT.

This clone was detected only once. The chain uses TRBV5-5 and TRBJ1-5, with D possibly TRBD1 on 6 matching bases. This CDR3 region has 14 residues. The germline CDR1 and CDR2 sequences are SGHKS and YYEKEE (reference sequence). The V and J ends lost 0 bases and 9 bases respectively, with 13 bases between them. CDR3 in amino acids: CASSLVDSPGPQHF. In DNA, the CDR3 is TGTGCCAGCAGCTTGGTGGACAGTCCAGGGCCCCAGCATTTT.

V gene TRBV5-1 combines with J gene TRBJ2-5; a possible D gene is TRBD1 (7 bases). Trimming removed 3 bases from V and 5 bases from J, with 17 bases in between. CDR1 and CDR2 from the germline V gene are SGHRS and YFSETQ. There are 15 residues in the CDR3. CDR3 in DNA: TGCGCCAGCAGCTCAGGGGGGTGGCAGGGCGAGACCCAGTACTTC. Its protein product is CASSSGGWQGETQYF. Complete variable domain (other parts from reference TRBV5-1 and TRBJ2-5): KAGVTQTPRYLIKTRGQQVTLSCSPISGHRSVSWYQQTPGQGLQFLFEYFSETQRNKGNFPGRFSGRQFSNSRSEMNVSTLELGDSALYLCASSSGGWQGETQYFGPGTRLLVL.

The chain uses TRBV9 and TRBJ2-7; weak D call: TRBD1 (6 bases). Germline values: CDR1 SGDLS, CDR2 YYNGEE. The CDR3 consists of 16 residues. Trimming removed 2 bases from V and 7 bases from J, with 22 bases in between. This chain's CDR3 is CASSVGSDSPPREQYF. DNA of the CDR3: TGTGCCAGCAGCGTCGGATCGGACAGCCCACCTAGGGAGCAGTACTTC. Together with reference TRBV9 and TRBJ2-7, the CDR3 gives the full variable domain: DSGVTQTPKHLITATGQRVTLRCSPRSGDLSVYWYQQSLDQGLQFLIQYYNGEERAKGNILERFSAQQFPDLHSELNLSSLELGDSALYFCASSVGSDSPPREQYFGPGTRLTVT.

The chain combines TRBV19 with TRBJ2-2; 7 nucleotides agree with TRBD1. V gave up 4 bases and J gave up 5 bases; unmatched junction bases: 19. Germline CDR1 and CDR2: LNHDA and SQIVND (reference sequence). The CDR3 has 19 residues. The CDR3 nucleotides are TGTGCCAGTAGTACCCTAGACAGGGATGTAAGTTTAATGACCGGGGAGCTGTTTTTT. Its translation is CASSTLDRDVSLMTGELFF.

The chain carries TRBV7-8 and TRBJ2-1, with 11 positions matching TRBD2. CDR1 SGHVS and CDR2 FQNEAQ come from the germline V gene. V shed 2 bases and J 3 bases; nucleotides not matched to a gene: 3. This CDR3 has 16 residues. CDR3 in amino acids: CASSLTGTSGYNEQFF. CDR3 DNA sequence: TGTGCCAGCAGCTTAACCGGGACTAGCGGCTACAATGAGCAGTTCTTC.

The V call is TRBV6-5, the J call TRBJ2-7; 7 nucleotides line up with TRBD2. The CDR3 is made up of 14 amino acids. V lost 8 bases and J lost 8; bases outside the gene matches: 15. Germline V lookup: CDR1 MNHEY, CDR2 SVGAGI. CDR3 in DNA: TGTGCCAGCGGAAGAGCGGGGAAATCTCCGAAGCAGTACTTC. Translated: CASGRAGKSPKQYF.

The rearrangement uses TRBV24-1 and TRBJ1-5; D is ambiguous. This CDR3 region has 13 residues. From germline, CDR1 is KGHDR and CDR2 SFDVKD. V was trimmed by 5 bases and J by 7 bases, leaving 11 bases between them. The CDR3 region is CATSAWAGQPQHF. The CDR3 DNA reads TGTGCCACCAGTGCGTGGGCTGGGCAGCCCCAGCATTTT.

This chain joins TRBV5-1 and TRBJ1-5; D remains ambiguous. The CDR3 runs to 16 residues. Trimming took off 0 bases at V and 2 bases at J, with 12 bases between the two ends. Germline lookup yields CDR1 SGHRS and CDR2 YFSETQ. The CDR3 nucleotides are TGCGCCAGCAGCTTGGACATTAGAGGCGGCAATCAGCCCCAGCATTTT. This codes for CASSLDIRGGNQPQHF.

V and J are TRBV18 and TRBJ1-1, with D tentatively TRBD1 (6 bases). In germline, CDR1 is KGHSH, CDR2 LQKENI. The germline V and J ends were trimmed by 2 bases and 0 bases, with 10 bases remaining between them. The CDR3 has 15 residues. This CDR3 is CASSPSGTLNTEAFF. The CDR3 DNA reads TGTGCCAGCTCACCATCCGGGACACTGAACACTGAAGCTTTCTTT.

The CDR3 region is CASRGGGAVDTEAFF. For the CDR3, the DNA is TGTGCCAGCCGAGGGGGGGGCGCGGTGGACACTGAAGCTTTCTTT. J is TRBJ1-1 and V is TRBV2; tentative D call: TRBD1 (6 bases). The germline V gene has CDR1 SNHLY and CDR2 FYNNEI. Trimming shortened V by 8 bases and J by 3 bases, and 19 bases separated the two germline ends. This CDR3 has 15 residues. The full variable domain, its missing parts supplied by reference TRBV2 and TRBJ1-1, is EPEVTQTPSHQVTQMGQEVILRCVPISNHLYFYWYRQILGQKVEFLVSFYNNEISEKSEIFDDQFSVERPDGSNFTLKIRSTKLEDSAMYFCASRGGGAVDTEAFFGQGTRLTVV.

This sequence joins TRBV18 and TRBJ1-4, with D tentatively TRBD1 (5 bases). The germline V and J ends were trimmed by 6 bases and 6 bases, with 14 bases remaining between them. The CDR3 sequence is 14 residues long. Germline CDR1 reads KGHSH; CDR2 reads LQKENI. CDR3 sequence reads: CASSQRGGYEKLFF. The CDR3 DNA reads TGTGCCAGCTCCCAACGGGGGGGATATGAAAAACTGTTTTTT.

V is TRBV9 and J is TRBJ2-5; D gene uncertain. Germline V gene data show CDR1 as SGDLS and CDR2 as YYNGEE. V was clipped by 0 bases and J by 1 base, with 10 bases between them. This CDR3 region has 15 residues. The CDR3 loop reads CASSVGGNRQETQYF. CDR3 coding DNA: TGTGCCAGCAGCGTAGGTGGCAATCGCCAAGAGACCCAGTACTTC. Variable domain in full (rest from reference TRBV9 and TRBJ2-5): DSGVTQTPKHLITATGQRVTLRCSPRSGDLSVYWYQQSLDQGLQFLIQYYNGEERAKGNILERFSAQQFPDLHSELNLSSLELGDSALYFCASSVGGNRQETQYFGPGTRLLVL.

J is TRBJ1-1 and V is TRBV7-9; perhaps TRBD1 as D (5 bases). V shed 5 bases and J shed 2 bases, with 18 bases lying between them. CDR3 length: 16 residues. From germline, CDR1 is SEHNR and CDR2 FQNEAQ (reference sequence). The CDR3 DNA follows: TGTGCCAGCAGCCTGGACAAGGGTAATATTAACACTGAAGCTTTCTTT. This gives the protein CASSLDKGNINTEAFF.

This rearrangement joins TRBV18 to TRBJ1-5; D gene unclear. V was cut by 6 bases and J by 2 bases, with 14 bases left in between. This CDR3 has 15 residues. CDR1 is KGHSH, CDR2 LQKENI, per germline. This chain's CDR3 is CASSPTPEGNQPQHF. The CDR3 DNA reads as TGTGCCAGCTCCCCCACACCAGAAGGCAATCAGCCCCAGCATTTT.

This chain uses TRBV9 with TRBJ2-1; 10 nucleotides agree with TRBD2. The CDR3 covers 14 residues. Germline CDR1 SGDLS, CDR2 YYNGEE. The V gene end was trimmed by 8 bases and the J gene end by 3 bases; junction bases not matched to a gene: 5. The CDR3 protein is CASQRGGDYNEQFF. CDR3 sequence (DNA): TGTGCCAGTCAGCGGGGGGGCGACTACAATGAGCAGTTCTTC.

The chain carries TRBV15 and TRBJ2-3, with D possibly matching TRBD2 (7 bases). This CDR3 region has 16 residues. The V end was cut by 8 bases, the J end by 3 bases, with 21 bases between. In germline, CDR1 is LNHNV, CDR2 YYDKDF (reference sequence). CDR3: CATQKGGVRRTDTQYF. The CDR3 DNA sequence: TGTGCCACCCAGAAGGGGGGGGTCCGGCGAACAGATACGCAGTATTTT. The full variable domain, its missing parts supplied by reference TRBV15 and TRBJ2-3, is DAMVIQNPRYQVTQFGKPVTLSCSQTLNHNVMYWYQQKSSQAPKLLFHYYDKDFNNEADTPDNFQSRRPNTSFCFLDIRSPGLGDTAMYLCATQKGGVRRTDTQYFGPGTRLTVL.

The chain couples TRBV5-4 to TRBJ2-2; 7 bases map to TRBD2. Germline CDR1 reads SGHNT; CDR2 reads YYREEE (reference sequence). This CDR3 is built from 14 residues. The CDR3 is CAEQTSLGTGELFF. In nucleotides, the CDR3 is TGTGCAGAACAGACTAGCTTGGGGACCGGGGAGCTGTTTTTT.

The V gene is TRBV14, the J gene TRBJ2-3, with D uncertain. Germline loops: CDR1 SGHDN, CDR2 FVKESK. Trimming cost V 1 base and J 6 bases, with 8 bases left between them. The CDR3 runs to 13 residues. The chain's CDR3 is CASSQVLLDTQYF. CDR3 in DNA: TGTGCCAGCAGCCAAGTGTTATTGGATACGCAGTATTTT. The full variable domain, in which reference TRBV14 and TRBJ2-3 provide the parts outside the CDR3, is EAGVTQFPSHSVIEKGQTVTLRCDPISGHDNLYWYRRVMGKEIKFLLHFVKESKQDESGMPNNRFLAERTGGTYSTLKVQPAELEDSGVYFCASSQVLLDTQYFGPGTRLTVL.

The chain is built from TRBV7-9 and TRBJ2-3; tentative D call: TRBD2 (5 bases). This CDR3 contains 15 residues. Germline V gene data show CDR1 as SEHNR and CDR2 as FQNEAQ (reference sequence). Between the trimmed V and J ends, which lost 4 bases and 4 bases, there was a span of 15 bases. This CDR3 is CASSSSGGLSDTQYF. In DNA form, the CDR3 reads TGTGCCAGCAGCTCGTCGGGCGGACTCTCAGATACGCAGTATTTT.

This clone has just one count. The CDR3 sequence is CASSFDGRNYGYTF. Written as DNA, the CDR3 is TGTGCCAGCAGCTTCGATGGCAGGAACTATGGCTACACCTTC. The chain carries TRBV11-2 and TRBJ1-2; D not resolved. Germline assignment: CDR1 SGHAT and CDR2 FQNNGV. V was cut by 3 bases and J by 2 bases, with 10 bases left in between. The CDR3 is made up of 14 amino acids.

In DNA, the CDR3 is TGTGCCAGTAGTATAGCAGGGACTGAAGCTTTCTTT. As protein: CASSIAGTEAFF. The chain combines TRBV19 with TRBJ1-1; TRBD1 is a possible D gene (5 bases). The CDR3 has 12 amino acids. Trimming cost V 1 base and J 5 bases, with 5 bases left between them. Per germline, CDR1 LNHDA and CDR2 SQIVND (reference sequence).

The genes are TRBV9 and TRBJ1-3; possibly TRBD1 for D (5 bases). Trimming left V 1 base short and J 2 bases short, with 10 bases between. The CDR3 is 15 residues long. Germline loops: CDR1 SGDLS, CDR2 YYNGEE. CDR3 coding DNA: TGTGCCAGCAGCGTAAGCGGGGCGCCTGGAAACACCATATATTTT. This codes for CASSVSGAPGNTIYF.

The chain employs TRBV11-2 and TRBJ1-1; 9 nucleotides align to TRBD1. Germline CDR1 and CDR2: SGHAT and FQNNGV. The CDR3 length is 15 residues. J was trimmed by 1 base and V by 4 bases; bases with no gene match: 4. The CDR3 DNA reads TGTGCCAGCAGCTCACGGGACAGGGCGAACACTGAAGCTTTCTTT. It codes for CASSSRDRANTEAFF.

The chain is built from TRBV5-4 and TRBJ1-1, with TRBD1 matching 9 bases. The germline CDR1 and CDR2 sequences are SGHNT and YYREEE (reference sequence). The V and J ends lost 4 bases and 7 bases, in that order; junction bases with no gene match: 11. CDR3 size: 15 residues. The CDR3 DNA reads TGTGCCAGCAGCCGTCCCGGGACAGGGCAGAGTGAAGCTTTCTTT. It encodes CASSRPGTGQSEAFF.

V is TRBV15 and J is TRBJ1-2, with D tentatively TRBD1 (6 bases). CDR1 is LNHNV and CDR2 is YYDKDF in the germline V gene (reference sequence). The V gene lost 0 bases and the J gene lost 4 bases, with 6 bases spanning the gap. The CDR3 sequence is 13 residues long. In DNA form, the CDR3 reads TGTGCCACCAGCAGAGAGGGGGCCTATGGCTACACCTTC. Amino acid sequence: CATSREGAYGYTF.

The chain has TRBV3-1 (or the pseudogene TRBV3-2) and TRBJ2-5; 7 bases are a match to TRBD1. CDR1 is LGHDT and CDR2 is YNNKEL in the germline V gene (reference sequence). This CDR3 comprises 14 residues. V trimming: 4 bases; J trimming: 1 base; junction bases outside the gene matches: 3. CDR3 DNA: TGTGCCAGCAGCCGAGACAGGGCCCAAGAGACCCAGTACTTC. It yields the protein CASSRDRAQETQYF.

CDR3 residues: CASSNRIVTGELFF. The CDR3 DNA sequence: TGTGCCAGTAGTAACAGGATCGTTACCGGGGAGCTGTTTTTT. The chain links TRBV19 to TRBJ2-2; tentatively, D is TRBD1 (5 bases). The length of the CDR3 is 14 residues. From germline, CDR1 is LNHDA and CDR2 SQIVND (reference sequence). V was cut by 4 bases and J by 5 bases, with 11 bases left in between. The full variable domain, its missing parts supplied by reference TRBV19 and TRBJ2-2, is DGGITQSPKYLFRKEGQNVTLSCEQNLNHDAMYWYRQDPGQGLRLIYYSQIVNDFQKGDIAEGYSVSREKKESFPLTVTSAQKNPTAFYLCASSNRIVTGELFFGEGSRLTVL.